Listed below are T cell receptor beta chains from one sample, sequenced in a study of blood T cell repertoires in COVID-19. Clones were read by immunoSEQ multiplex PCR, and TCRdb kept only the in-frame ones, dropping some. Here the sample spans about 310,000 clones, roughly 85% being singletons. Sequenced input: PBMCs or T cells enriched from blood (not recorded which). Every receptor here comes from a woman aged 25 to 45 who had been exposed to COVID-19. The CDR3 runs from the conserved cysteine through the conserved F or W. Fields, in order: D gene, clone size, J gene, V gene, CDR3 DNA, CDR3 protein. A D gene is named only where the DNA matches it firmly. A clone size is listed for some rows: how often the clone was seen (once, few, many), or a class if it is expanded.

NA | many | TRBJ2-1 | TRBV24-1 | TGTGCCACCAGTGATTTAAGTACGGGAGCGGCGCCCAATGAGCAGTTCTTC | CATSDLSTGAAPNEQFF
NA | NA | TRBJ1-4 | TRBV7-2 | TGTGCCAGCAGCTATGAAGCGAGGGAAAAACTGTTTTTT | CASSYEAREKLFF
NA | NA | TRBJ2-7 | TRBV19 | TGTGCCAGTAGTTCGACAACACTCCACGAGCAGTACTTC | CASSSTTLHEQYF
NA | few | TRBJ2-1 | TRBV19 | TGTGCCAGTAGTATAGATTGGGGCGAGCAGTTCTTC | CASSIDWGEQFF
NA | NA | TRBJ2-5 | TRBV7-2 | TGTGCCAGCAGCTCAGGAGTACAGGGTAGGGAGACCCAGTACTTC | CASSSGVQGRETQYF
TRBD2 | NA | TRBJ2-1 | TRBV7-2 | TGTGCCAGCAGCCGGGATGGCCTAGCGGGGTACAATGAGCAGTTCTTC | CASSRDGLAGYNEQFF
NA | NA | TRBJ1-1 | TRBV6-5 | TGTGCCAGCTGCGAACGACAAGTAACGAACACTGAAGCTTTCTTT | CASCERQVTNTEAFF
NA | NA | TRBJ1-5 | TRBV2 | TGTGCCAGCAGTGATCTGGTGAGGGCCTGGGGCAATCAGCCCCAGCATTTT | CASSDLVRAWGNQPQHF
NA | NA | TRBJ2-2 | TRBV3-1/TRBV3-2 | TGTGCCAGCAGCCCTGTATCCGGGGAGCTGTTTTTT | CASSPVSGELFF
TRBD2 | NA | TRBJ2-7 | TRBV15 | TGTGCCACCAGCAGAGGGGAGGGGACCTACGAGCAGTACTTC | CATSRGEGTYEQYF
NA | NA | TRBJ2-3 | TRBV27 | TGTGCCAGCAGTTTCGAGGCGGGAACTAGCACAGATACGCAGTATTTT | CASSFEAGTSTDTQYF
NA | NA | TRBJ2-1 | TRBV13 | TGTGCCAGCAGCCAAACCGGACTTGAAGACAATGAGCAGTTCTTC | CASSQTGLEDNEQFF
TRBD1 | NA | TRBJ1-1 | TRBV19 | TGTGCCAGTAGACAGGGGGCGGGAGCTTTCTTT | CASRQGAGAFF
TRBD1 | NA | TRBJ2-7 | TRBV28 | TGTGCCAGCAGTTTAAATCGTAGGACAGGGGGCTACGAGCAGTACTTC | CASSLNRRTGGYEQYF
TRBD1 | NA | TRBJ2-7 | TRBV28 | TGTGCCAGCAGCCTCCGGGACAGGGGCAACGAGCAGTACTTC | CASSLRDRGNEQYF
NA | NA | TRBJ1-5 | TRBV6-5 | TGTGCCAGCAGTCACAGTGCCTTCAATCAGCCCCAGCATTTT | CASSHSAFNQPQHF
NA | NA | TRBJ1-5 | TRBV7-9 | TGTGCCAGCAGCCTCTCAGTGGAACAGGACTATAGCAATCAGCCCCAGCATTTT | CASSLSVEQDYSNQPQHF
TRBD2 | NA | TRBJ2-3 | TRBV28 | TGTGCCAGCAGTTTTGCGACTAGCGGGGGGGCCCCAAGCACAGATACGCAGTATTTT | CASSFATSGGAPSTDTQYF
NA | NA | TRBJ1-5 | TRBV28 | TGTGCCAGCAGTTTAATCTTATCGTTAGGTAGGGGGAGCAATCAGCCCCAGCATTTT | CASSLILSLGRGSNQPQHF
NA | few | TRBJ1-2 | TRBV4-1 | TGCGCCAGCAGCCAAGGGAGCAGGGTGGATGGCTACACCTTC | CASSQGSRVDGYTF
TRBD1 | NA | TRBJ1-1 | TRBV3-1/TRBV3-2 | TGTGCCAGCAGCCTGGGACAGCAGAACACTGAAGCTTTCTTT | CASSLGQQNTEAFF
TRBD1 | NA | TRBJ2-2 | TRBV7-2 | TGTGCCAGCAGCTTAGCAGAAGGGGGCCGAACCGGGGAGCTGTTTTTT | CASSLAEGGRTGELFF
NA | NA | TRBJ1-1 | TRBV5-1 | TGCGCCAGCAGCCAACAGGGCCCAGGCACTGAAGCTTTCTTT | CASSQQGPGTEAFF
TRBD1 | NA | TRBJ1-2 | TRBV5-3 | TGTGCCAGAAGCCTTCCGGACAGGGTGGGCTATGGCTACACCTTC | CARSLPDRVGYGYTF
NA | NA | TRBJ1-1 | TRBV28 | TGTGCCAGCAGTAACGGACAGTTGAACACTGAAGCTTTCTTT | CASSNGQLNTEAFF
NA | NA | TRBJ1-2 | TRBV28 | TGTGCCAGCAGTTTCCCCGCTGCGGGGAGGGGCTACACCTTC | CASSFPAAGRGYTF
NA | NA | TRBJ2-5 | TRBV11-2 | TGTGCCAGCAGTGAGAGCTGGGCCCAAGAGACCCAGTACTTC | CASSESWAQETQYF
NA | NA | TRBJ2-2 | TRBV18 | TGTGCCAGCTCACCAGTCGCTTCCCTGAGTACCGGGGAGCTGTTTTTT | CASSPVASLSTGELFF
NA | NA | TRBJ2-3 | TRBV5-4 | TGTGCCAGCAGCTCCCAGGATACGCAGTATTTT | CASSSQDTQYF
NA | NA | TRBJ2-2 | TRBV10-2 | TGCGCCAGCGGCCTTCTGGCGGGAAACACCGGGGAGCTGTTTTTT | CASGLLAGNTGELFF
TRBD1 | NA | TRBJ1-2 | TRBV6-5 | TGTGCCAGCAGACAGGGGGCGACCAACTATGGCTACACCTTC | CASRQGATNYGYTF
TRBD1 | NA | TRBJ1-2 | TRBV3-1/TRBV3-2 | TGTGCCAGCAGCCAACGGACAGGGCCGCTTACCCGACCCCTCCCTAACTATGGCTACACCTTC | CASSQRTGPLTRPLPNYGYTF
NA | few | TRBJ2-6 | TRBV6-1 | TGTGCCAGCAGTGAAACGCGGGGCCCTGGGGCCAACGTCCTGACTTTC | CASSETRGPGANVLTF
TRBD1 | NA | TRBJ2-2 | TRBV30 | TGTGCCTGGAGTATTTACAGGGGACCCACGGGCACCGGGGAGCTGTTTTTT | CAWSIYRGPTGTGELFF
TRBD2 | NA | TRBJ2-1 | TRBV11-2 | TGTGCCAGCAGCTTAACCCGGACTAGCGGGTTTAACAATGAGCAGTTCTTC | CASSLTRTSGFNNEQFF
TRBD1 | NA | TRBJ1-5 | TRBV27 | TGTGCCAGCCAGGGGGACGGCAATCAGCCCCAGCATTTT | CASQGDGNQPQHF
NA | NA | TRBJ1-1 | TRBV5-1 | TGCGCCAGCAGCTTTTTAGGACAGAACACTGAAGCTTTCTTT | CASSFLGQNTEAFF
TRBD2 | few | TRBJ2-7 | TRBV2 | TGTGCCAGCAGCCTAGCGGAAGCCTACGAGCAGTACTTC | CASSLAEAYEQYF
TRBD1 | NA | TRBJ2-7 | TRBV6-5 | TGTGCCAGCAGCCCGAGGACAGGGAACGAAGCCGAGCAGTACTTC | CASSPRTGNEAEQYF
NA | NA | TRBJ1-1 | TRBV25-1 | TGTGCCAGCTCCCACGGAGGGCCACTTCTAGACAAAGCTTTCTTT | CASSHGGPLLDKAFF
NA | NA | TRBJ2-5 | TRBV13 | TGTGCCAGCAGCTTACCAGGGTGGGGAGAGACCCAGTACTTC | CASSLPGWGETQYF
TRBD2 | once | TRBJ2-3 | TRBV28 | TGTGCCAGCGTATCAGCGGGAGCTGGGACAGATACGCAGTATTTT | CASVSAGAGTDTQYF
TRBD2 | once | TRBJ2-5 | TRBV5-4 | TGTGCCAGCAGCTCTAGCGGGGGAGAGACCCAGTACTTC | CASSSSGGETQYF
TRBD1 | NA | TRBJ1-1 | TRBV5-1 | TGCGCCAGCACCCACGGACAGGAGAACACTGAAGCTTTCTTT | CASTHGQENTEAFF
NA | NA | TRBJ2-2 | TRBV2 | TGTGCCAGCAGTGTCAGCAGGGGTGCCACCGGGGAGCTGTTTTTT | CASSVSRGATGELFF
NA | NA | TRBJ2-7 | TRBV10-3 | TGTGCCATCAGCCCAGGGATGTCGTACGAGCAGTACTTC | CAISPGMSYEQYF
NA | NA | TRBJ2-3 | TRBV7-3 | TGTGCCAGCAGCGGCCCGTCGGATACGCAGTATTTT | CASSGPSDTQYF
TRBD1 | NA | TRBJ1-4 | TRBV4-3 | TGCGCCAGCAGCCAAGATTGGGACAGGGAAGGTGAAAAACTGTTTTTT | CASSQDWDREGEKLFF
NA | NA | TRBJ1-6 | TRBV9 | TGTGCCAGCAGAGGGGGAGCCCATAATTCACCCCTCCACTTT | CASRGGAHNSPLHF
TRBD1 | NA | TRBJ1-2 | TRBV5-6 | TGTGCCAGCAGCTTGGACAGGGGAGACTATGGCTACACCTTC | CASSLDRGDYGYTF
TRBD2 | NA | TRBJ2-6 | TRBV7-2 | TGTGCCAGCAGCTTGGGGGGGTCTGGGGCCAACGTCCTGACTTTC | CASSLGGSGANVLTF